This T cell receptor (beta chain) was sequenced during a study of tumor and adjacent non-tumor tissue in lung cancer. Concerning this clonotype: The junction departs from germline at one end; a sequencing error may be responsible.

A modified ARM-PCR protocol with three rounds of nested PCR amplified TCRbeta. From the multiplex PCR reads, TCRdb called clonotypes with MiXCR, one entry per CDR3 protein. The sample lists about 48,000 distinct CDR3 sequences, about 68% seen once, with approximately 30% in the top ten. Germline V gives CDR1 MNHEY, CDR2 SVGAGI. This CDR3 comprises 18 residues. This sample's RNA came from whole unsorted tissue. The normal lung tissue was taken more than 3 cm from the tumor edge. The sequence was collected from a woman aged 65 to 85 with non-small cell lung cancer. V is TRBV6-5 and J is TRBJ2-2, with TRBD2 matching 13 bases. The sample was distant non-tumor lung tissue. The CDR3 sequence: CASSYSFWTSGSSGELLF. Here the CDR3 DNA reads TGTGCCAGCAGTTACTCTTTTTGGACTAGCGGGAGCTCCGGGGAGCTGCTTTTT.